This T cell receptor beta chain was identified during a study of shared clonotypes between healthy human individuals. At the level of the study: A few men and two women, aged 18 to 49, were donors. General study results and limits: The expectation was that sequencing depth would affect clonotype sharing among donors. The diversity represented, both genetic and in exposure history, was limited by few donors. Naive CD4 clonotypes were shared across several donors at roughly 5%.

Clones were sequenced by immunoSEQ multiplex PCR, and TCRdb holds only the in-frame ones, with some missing. The data hold about 870,000 clones, with more than 85% observed a single time. J was trimmed by 6 bases and V by 7 bases; bases with no gene match: 15. There are 15 residues in the CDR3. The germline CDR1 and CDR2 sequences are MNHNY and SVGAGI (reference sequence). Naive CD8 cells lacked CD45RO and underwent positive selection for CCR7, leaving out terminally differentiated effector memory CD45RA+ cells. About this clone: Its antigen is not identified.

The sequence came from a man aged 25-45 years in good health. The gene calls are TRBV6-6 and TRBJ2-7, with 7 bases identical to TRBD2. Sequencing was performed on naive CD8+ T cells sorted from blood. The CDR3 sequence is CASTENAGRECEQYF. CDR3 coding DNA: TGTGCCAGCACCGAAAACGCGGGGAGGGAGTGCGAGCAGTACTTC.